What follows are 27 T cell receptor beta chains derived from one specimen sequenced in a study of blood T cell repertoires in COVID-19. Libraries were prepared by immunoSEQ multiplex PCR; TCRdb keeps only in-frame clonotypes and omits some of them. The table records roughly 290,000 clones, around four fifths of them present only once. Sequencing input: peripheral blood. Source of these receptors: a woman aged 50 to 65 with active or convalescent COVID-19.

The gene calls are TRBV7-9 and TRBJ2-7; 16 bases fit TRBD2. Trimming at V came to 5 bases and at J to 5 bases, leaving 6 bases not matched to a gene. Germline V gives CDR1 SEHNR, CDR2 FQNEAQ (reference sequence). The CDR3 is 16 amino acids. CDR3 region: CASSPGTSGRAHEQYF. CDR3 nucleotide sequence: TGTGCCAGCAGCCCAGGGACTAGCGGGAGGGCCCACGAGCAGTACTTC. Drawing the rest from reference TRBV7-9 and TRBJ2-7, the complete variable domain is DTGVSQNPRHKITKRGQNVTFRCDPISEHNRLYWYRQTLGQGPEFLTYFQNEAQLEKSRLLSDRFSAERPKGSFSTLEIQRTEQGDSAMYLCASSPGTSGRAHEQYFGPGTRLTVT.

V usage is TRBV3-1 (or the pseudogene TRBV3-2) and J usage is TRBJ2-1; 10 nucleotides line up with TRBD1. Germline V gene lookup returns CDR1 LGHDT and CDR2 YNNKEL (reference sequence). This CDR3 region has 17 residues. V shed 0 bases, J shed 1 base, and the junction held 3 bases outside the gene matches. DNA of the CDR3: TGTGCCAGCAGCCAAGATTTGGACAGGGGGTCCTACAATGAGCAGTTCTTC. Protein sequence: CASSQDLDRGSYNEQFF.

V is TRBV3-1 (or the pseudogene TRBV3-2) and J is TRBJ2-7; 8 bases agree with TRBD2. The germline CDR1 and CDR2 sequences are LGHDT and YNNKEL (reference sequence). CDR3 size: 16 residues. The ends lost 0 bases at V and 3 bases at J; junction bases unmatched: 7. CDR3 sequence: CASSQDSGGPGYEQYF. The CDR3 coding sequence is TGTGCCAGCAGCCAAGATTCGGGAGGGCCGGGCTACGAGCAGTACTTC.

The chain combines TRBV6-1 with TRBJ2-1; 14 positions agree with TRBD2. Germline V gives CDR1 MNHNS, CDR2 SASEGT. CDR3 size: 17 residues. Losses at the gene ends were 4 bases for V and 1 base for J; bases not matched to a gene: 3. CDR3 in amino acids: CASSGLAGGYSYNEQFF. For the CDR3, the DNA is TGTGCCAGCAGTGGACTAGCGGGAGGGTATTCCTACAATGAGCAGTTCTTC.

The V gene is TRBV6-2 or TRBV6-3, the J gene TRBJ1-1; a weak D match, TRBD1 (5 bases). The germline CDR1 and CDR2 sequences are MNHEY and SVGEGT. This CDR3 contains 14 residues. The germline V and J ends were trimmed by 2 bases and 2 bases, with 9 bases remaining between them. The CDR3 bases are TGTGCCAGCAGTTACATAGGACATAACACTGAAGCTTTCTTT. The encoded protein is CASSYIGHNTEAFF.

For the CDR3, the DNA is TGTGCCAGCAGGACAGGGGTAAGGACTGAAGCTTTCTTT. Residues: CASRTGVRTEAFF. The chain uses TRBV27 and TRBJ1-1; 8 bases line up with TRBD1. With 6 bases clipped from V and 5 bases from J, the junction kept 5 bases outside the gene matches. The CDR3 runs to 13 residues. Per germline, CDR1 MNHEY and CDR2 SMNVEV (reference sequence).

The CDR3 nucleotides are TGTGCCAGCAGTTACGGAGGGGTCGGGGACACTGAAGCTTTCTTT. Translating it yields CASSYGGVGDTEAFF. The chain recombines TRBV6-6 with TRBJ1-1; weak D call: TRBD1 (5 bases). Germline V lookup: CDR1 MNHNY, CDR2 SVGAGI (reference sequence). The CDR3 covers 15 residues. V lost 2 bases and J 3 bases, leaving 13 bases between the germline ends.

This clone was seen a few times. The chain carries TRBV7-9 and TRBJ1-3; D gene uncertain. The V gene's germline CDR1 is SEHNR and CDR2 FQNEAQ (reference sequence). V lost 4 bases to trimming and J lost 9 bases, with 7 bases between them. This CDR3 is 11 amino acids long. The CDR3 sequence is CASSSSGTIYF. The DNA of the CDR3 is TGTGCCAGCAGCTCCTCCGGCACCATATATTTT.

This sequence joins TRBV10-3 and TRBJ2-7, with 7 bases identical to TRBD1. Germline-derived CDR1 and CDR2 are ENHRY and SYGVKD. V dropped 7 bases and J dropped 0; count of bases not matched to a gene: 12. The CDR3 is 16 amino acids. Written as DNA, the CDR3 is TGTGCCATCATGGGGCCCAGGGGGTCGGGCTCCTACGAGCAGTACTTC. Its protein is CAIMGPRGSGSYEQYF.

The CDR3 DNA is TGTGCCTGGACCTACGGGACATTGAACACTGAAGCTTTCTTT. Protein: CAWTYGTLNTEAFF. The rearrangement links TRBV30 to TRBJ1-1; a weak D match, TRBD1 (6 bases). Trimming removed 4 bases at V and 0 bases at J, with 12 bases between. Germline V gene lookup returns CDR1 GTSNPN and CDR2 SVGIG (reference sequence). The CDR3 has 14 amino acids.

This chain links TRBV4-1 with TRBJ2-6; 9 bases fit TRBD1. With V trimmed by 3 bases and J by 2 bases, 14 bases remained unmatched. Germline assignment: CDR1 MGHRA and CDR2 YSYEKL. CDR3 length: 20 residues. The CDR3 reads CASSHLGGQGVPPGANVLTF. CDR3 DNA sequence: TGCGCCAGCAGCCACCTCGGGGGACAGGGCGTTCCACCTGGGGCCAACGTCCTGACTTTC.

The chain couples TRBV3-1 (or the pseudogene TRBV3-2) to TRBJ1-1; no definite D call. Trimming removed 4 bases at V and 4 bases at J, with 10 bases between. CDR1 LGHDT and CDR2 YNNKEL come from the germline V gene (reference sequence). The CDR3 has 13 amino acids. This CDR3 reads CASSRLEATEAFF. The CDR3 DNA reads TGTGCCAGCAGCCGGCTGGAGGCCACTGAAGCTTTCTTT.

The V gene is TRBV18, the J gene TRBJ1-5; maybe TRBD1 (5 bases). Germline-derived CDR1 and CDR2 are KGHSH and LQKENI. The CDR3 is 15 residues long. Trimming left V 2 bases short and J 3 bases short, with 11 bases between. The CDR3 sequence: CASSPRTLNNQPQHF. As DNA, the CDR3 is TGTGCCAGCTCACCAAGGACACTTAACAATCAGCCCCAGCATTTT.

The rearrangement uses TRBV7-9 and TRBJ2-1, with TRBD2 matching over 11 bases. Trimming cost V 5 bases and J 0 bases; bases outside gene matches: 6. Germline V gives CDR1 SEHNR, CDR2 FQNEAQ (reference sequence). The CDR3 consists of 17 residues. Written as DNA, the CDR3 is TGTGCCAGCAGCAAAGGGACTAGCGGTATCTCCTACAATGAGCAGTTCTTC. It encodes CASSKGTSGISYNEQFF.

This chain uses TRBV7-5 with TRBJ2-1; the D segment call TRBD2 is taken from the table without a DNA check. TRBV7-5 is termed a pseudogene. There are 15 residues in the CDR3. In DNA, the CDR3 is TGTGCCAGAAGCTCAAGACTAGCGGGTTACAATGAGCAGTTCTTC. Its translation: CARSSRLAGYNEQFF.

The gene calls are TRBV7-2 and TRBJ2-7, with TRBD2 matching 11 bases. Germline loops: CDR1 SGHTA, CDR2 FQGNSA. This CDR3 is built from 15 residues. The V segment lost 5 bases and the J segment 3 bases; nucleotides outside the gene matches: 6. CDR3 in amino acids: CASSLRLAGNYEQYF. For the CDR3, the DNA is TGTGCCAGCAGCCTTAGACTAGCGGGGAACTACGAGCAGTACTTC.

This clone is a singleton in its sample. The junction departs from the called germline gene at one end, perhaps through a read error. Other DNA sequences of this sample code for an identical CDR3. The chain employs TRBV28 and TRBJ2-2; D possibly corresponds to TRBD2 (5 bases). Looked up from germline, CDR1 is MDHEN and CDR2 is SYDVKM. The length of the CDR3 is 14 residues. In DNA form, the CDR3 reads TGTGCCAGCAGTTTCTTACAGTACACCGGGGAGCTATTTTTT. This codes for CASSFLQYTGELFF.

About this clone: Other DNA sequences within the sample encode an identical CDR3. The chain combines TRBV9 with TRBJ2-5; D possibly corresponds to TRBD2 (5 bases). Germline V CDR1 and CDR2: SGDLS, YYNGEE. The CDR3 contains 14 residues. Trimming stripped 0 bases from V and 1 base from J, with 7 bases between. The CDR3 spells CASSVGLAQETQYF. CDR3 DNA sequence: TGTGCCAGCAGCGTAGGCCTAGCCCAAGAGACCCAGTACTTC.

This clone was observed a single time. This chain links TRBV7-8 with TRBJ2-4, with TRBD2 identical over 13 bases. V lost 5 bases and J lost 7; bases outside the gene matches: 5. The CDR3 has 15 residues. Germline CDR1 and CDR2: SGHVS and FQNEAQ. The CDR3 nucleotides are TGTGCCAGCAGCCGAGGACTAGCGGGAGTTAACATTCAGTACTTC. Translated: CASSRGLAGVNIQYF.

The gene calls are TRBV29-1 and TRBJ1-2; D might be TRBD1 (6 bases). Germline CDR1 and CDR2: SQVTM and ANQGSEA. V lost 5 bases to trimming and J lost 8 bases, with 18 bases between them. The CDR3 is 13 residues long. The CDR3 coding sequence is TGCAGCGTTTTTCCGACGGGGGGCGGCGGCTACACCTTC. It encodes CSVFPTGGGGYTF.

This chain uses TRBV14 with TRBJ2-3; tentative D call: TRBD1 (5 bases). The CDR3 has 13 amino acids. With 4 bases removed from V and 4 bases from J, the gap between germline ends came to 9 bases. Germline-derived CDR1 and CDR2 are SGHDN and FVKESK. The CDR3 DNA follows: TGTGCCAGCAGCCCGGGCAGGGCAGATACGCAGTATTTT. This codes for CASSPGRADTQYF.

The chain joins TRBV19 to TRBJ2-3; D remains ambiguous. The germline V gene has CDR1 LNHDA and CDR2 SQIVND (reference sequence). The CDR3 consists of 11 residues. Trimming took 4 bases from V and 6 from J, leaving 5 bases between them. CDR3 in DNA: TGTGCCAGTAGTAGCAGGGATACGCAGTATTTT. This translates into CASSSRDTQYF.

In its sample, this clone was seen a few times. The rearrangement links TRBV3-1 (or the pseudogene TRBV3-2) to TRBJ2-1; no firm D call. The CDR3 spans 15 residues. Germline V CDR1 and CDR2: LGHDT, YNNKEL (reference sequence). Trimming left V 0 bases short and J 2 bases short, with 8 bases between. CDR3 region: CASSQDIITYNEQFF. The CDR3 nucleotides are TGTGCCAGCAGCCAAGATATAATTACCTACAATGAGCAGTTCTTC.

The chain links TRBV18 to TRBJ1-1; D call uncertain. The V gene lost 5 bases and the J gene lost 0 bases, with 10 bases spanning the gap. The CDR3 runs 14 residues. Germline assignment: CDR1 KGHSH and CDR2 LQKENI. The CDR3 sequence: CASSLDSLNTEAFF. CDR3 sequence (DNA): TGTGCCAGCTCATTGGACTCCTTGAACACTGAAGCTTTCTTT. The full variable domain, with the rest looked up from reference TRBV18 and TRBJ1-1, is NAGVMQNPRHLVRRRGQEARLRCSPMKGHSHVYWYRQLPEEGLKFMVYLQKENIIDESGMPKERFSAEFPKEGPSILRIQQVVRGDSAAYFCASSLDSLNTEAFFGQGTRLTVV.

The chain uses TRBV30 and TRBJ2-1; a possible D gene is TRBD1 (6 bases). V lost 4 bases and J lost 5, with 15 bases in between. The CDR3 sequence is 14 residues long. The germline V gene encodes CDR1 GTSNPN and CDR2 SVGIG (reference sequence). The CDR3 DNA is TGTGCCTGGATAGGGGGATTGCGAAACAATGAGCAGTTCTTC. It translates to CAWIGGLRNNEQFF.

The rearrangement joins TRBV28 to TRBJ1-5, with 8 positions matching TRBD1. This CDR3 has 15 amino acids. The ends lost 8 bases at V and 0 bases at J; junction bases unmatched: 6. The germline CDR1 and CDR2 sequences are MDHEN and SYDVKM. As DNA, the CDR3 is TGTGCCAGCGGACAGGGCTTTTATAGCAATCAGCCCCAGCATTTT. Translated: CASGQGFYSNQPQHF. The variable domain in full, with the rest retrieved from reference TRBV28 and TRBJ1-5, is DVKVTQSSRYLVKRTGEKVFLECVQDMDHENMFWYRQDPGLGLRLIYFSYDVKMKEKGDIPEGYSVSREKKERFSLILESASTNQTSMYLCASGQGFYSNQPQHFGDGTRLSIL.

This chain uses TRBV19 with TRBJ2-5; 8 bases align to TRBD2. This CDR3 has 15 residues. Germline CDR1 is LNHDA and CDR2 is SQIVND (reference sequence). Trimming took 1 base from V and 2 from J; bases not matched to a gene: 3. The CDR3 nucleotides are TGTGCCAGTAGTATAGTAACTAGCGGACAAGAGACCCAGTACTTC. It specifies CASSIVTSGQETQYF. Combining the CDR3 with reference TRBV19 and TRBJ2-5 gives the whole variable domain DGGITQSPKYLFRKEGQNVTLSCEQNLNHDAMYWYRQDPGQGLRLIYYSQIVNDFQKGDIAEGYSVSREKKESFPLTVTSAQKNPTAFYLCASSIVTSGQETQYFGPGTRLLVL.